The rows below give T cell receptor beta chains drawn from one sample of a study of T-cell memory formation after mild COVID-19. TCRdb itself ran the 5' RACE reads through MiXCR, one entry per CDR3 protein. Found here are about 390,000 distinct CDR3 sequences, 20% to 25% of them singletons; the top ten hold 9.5% to 15%. Sequences were obtained from PBMCs or a T cell subset sorted from them (not recorded which). These receptors originate from an adult woman who had mild COVID-19 (a few samples of this study predate the infection). Cell type and time point are not known. The CDR3 runs from the conserved cysteine through the conserved F or W.

j_call cdr3_length v_call cdr3_aa
TRBJ1-3 14 TRBV20-1 CSAWRGQSGNTIYF
TRBJ2-5 15 TRBV6-1 CASSEFRSRGETQYF
TRBJ1-1 13 TRBV30 CAWSVSVSPEAFF
TRBJ2-1 17 TRBV7-6 CASSRNEGIREYNEQFF
TRBJ1-3 13 TRBV3-1 CASRDRAGNTIYF
TRBJ2-7 15 TRBV7-8 CASSSPIHRAYEQYF
TRBJ1-2 13 TRBV15 CATSTGHLYGYTF
TRBJ1-1 14 TRBV10-3 CAISVRGRNTEAFF
TRBJ2-3 15 TRBV5-4 CASTSTGHSTDTQYF
TRBJ2-1 13 TRBV30 CAWSVISGNEQFF
TRBJ1-6 17 TRBV20-1 CSARNMELSSYNSPLHF
TRBJ2-7 17 TRBV4-1 CASSQAPTRGGLYEQYF
TRBJ1-2 13 TRBV5-1 CASSFSDRARYTF
TRBJ2-7 11 TRBV29-1 CSVPRGGEQYF
TRBJ2-7 16 TRBV7-9 CASSPPDPGRTYEQYF
TRBJ2-7 14 TRBV4-1 CASSQDRSGGEQYF
TRBJ1-2 11 TRBV3-1 CASSPGHGYTF
TRBJ2-7 17 TRBV4-3 CASSQRIDRGRSYEQYF
TRBJ1-5 16 TRBV6-2/TRBV6-3 CASTDPGRAINQPQHF
TRBJ2-1 16 TRBV7-6 CASSFLGQGSYNEQFF
TRBJ2-1 13 TRBV11-2 CASSLTQNTEQFF
TRBJ2-5 16 TRBV12-3/TRBV12-4 CASSQKDRSLGETQYF
TRBJ2-1 15 TRBV2 CASSIAAGGGNEQFF
TRBJ2-7 13 TRBV6-5 CASSEDGLYEQYF
TRBJ2-3 17 TRBV18 CASSPSPDRGYTDTQYF
TRBJ2-2 14 TRBV30 CAWKRTANTGELFF
TRBJ1-5 18 TRBV19 CASSIGRRSGHSNQPQHF
TRBJ2-7 13 TRBV5-6 CASSFLGRAPPAF
TRBJ1-2 12 TRBV20-1 CSATWGPRAYTF
TRBJ2-3 16 TRBV18 CASSPPLAGGADTQYF
TRBJ2-7 12 TRBV20-1 CSAAGPSWEQYF
TRBJ1-1 14 TRBV29-1 CSVRLGAMNTEAFF